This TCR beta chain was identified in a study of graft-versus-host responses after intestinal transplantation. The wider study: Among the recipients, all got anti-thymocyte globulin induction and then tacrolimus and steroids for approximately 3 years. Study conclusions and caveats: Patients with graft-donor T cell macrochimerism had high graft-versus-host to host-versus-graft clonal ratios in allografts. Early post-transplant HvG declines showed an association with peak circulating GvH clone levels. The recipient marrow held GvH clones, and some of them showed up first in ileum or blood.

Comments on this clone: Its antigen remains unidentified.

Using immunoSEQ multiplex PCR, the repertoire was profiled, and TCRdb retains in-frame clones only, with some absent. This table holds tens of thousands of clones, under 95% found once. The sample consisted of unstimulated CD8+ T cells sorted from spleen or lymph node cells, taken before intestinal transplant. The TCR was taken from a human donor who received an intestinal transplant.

CDR3 sequence (DNA): TGTGCCAGCAGAACCCGGGGGGCGGCAGATACGCAGTATTTT. Its translation is CASRTRGAADTQYF. The genes are TRBV6-5 and TRBJ2-3; tentatively, D is TRBD2 (7 bases). There are 14 residues in the CDR3. Trimming took 6 bases from V and 4 from J, leaving 14 bases between them. Germline V CDR1 and CDR2: MNHEY, SVGAGI.